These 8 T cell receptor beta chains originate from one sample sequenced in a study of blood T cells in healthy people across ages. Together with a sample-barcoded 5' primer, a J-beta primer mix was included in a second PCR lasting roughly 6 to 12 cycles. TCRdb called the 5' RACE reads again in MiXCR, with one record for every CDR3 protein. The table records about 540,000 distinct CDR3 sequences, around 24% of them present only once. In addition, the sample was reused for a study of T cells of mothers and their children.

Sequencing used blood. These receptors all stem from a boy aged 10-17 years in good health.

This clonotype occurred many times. The CDR3 nucleotides are TGCGCCAGCAGCTTCACTAATGAGCAGTTCTTC. Translated: CASSFTNEQFF. This chain connects TRBV5-1 to TRBJ2-1; D is ambiguous. V lost 2 bases to trimming and J lost 7 bases, with 4 bases between them. CDR3 length: 11 residues. Germline values: CDR1 SGHRS, CDR2 YFSETQ.

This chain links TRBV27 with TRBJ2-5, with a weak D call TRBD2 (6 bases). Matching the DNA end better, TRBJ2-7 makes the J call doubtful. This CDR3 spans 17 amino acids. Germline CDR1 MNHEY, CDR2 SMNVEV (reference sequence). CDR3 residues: CASSPHRRGSYSYEQYF. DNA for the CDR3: TGTGCCAGCAGTCCCCATCGACGGGGGTCCTACTCCTACGAGCAGTACTTC.

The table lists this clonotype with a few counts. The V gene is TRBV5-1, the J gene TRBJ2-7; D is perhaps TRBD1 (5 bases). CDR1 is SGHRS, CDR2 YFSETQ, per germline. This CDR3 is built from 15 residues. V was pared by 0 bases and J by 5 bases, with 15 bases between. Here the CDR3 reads CASSLARPGSDEQYF. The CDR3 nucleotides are TGCGCCAGCAGCTTGGCCCGGCCAGGGTCCGACGAGCAGTACTTC.

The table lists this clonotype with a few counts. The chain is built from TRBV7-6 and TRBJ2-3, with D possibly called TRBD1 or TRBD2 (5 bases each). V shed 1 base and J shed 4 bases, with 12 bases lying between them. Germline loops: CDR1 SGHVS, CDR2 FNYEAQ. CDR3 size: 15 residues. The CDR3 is CASSLDPGRSDTQYF. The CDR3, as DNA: TGTGCCAGCAGCTTAGATCCAGGGAGATCAGATACGCAGTATTTT.

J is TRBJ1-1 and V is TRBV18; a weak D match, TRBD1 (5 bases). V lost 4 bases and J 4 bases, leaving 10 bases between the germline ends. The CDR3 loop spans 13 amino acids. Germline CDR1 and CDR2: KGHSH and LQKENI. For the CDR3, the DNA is TGTGCCAGCTCACACAGGAACGGCACTGAAGCTTTCTTT. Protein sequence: CASSHRNGTEAFF.

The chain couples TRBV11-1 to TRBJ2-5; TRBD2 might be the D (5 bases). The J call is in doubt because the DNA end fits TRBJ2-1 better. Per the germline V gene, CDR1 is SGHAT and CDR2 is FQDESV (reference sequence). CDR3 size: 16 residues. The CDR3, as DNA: TGTGCCAGCAGCTCACACCGACTACTTACGTACAATGAGCAGTTCTTC. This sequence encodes CASSSHRLLTYNEQFF.

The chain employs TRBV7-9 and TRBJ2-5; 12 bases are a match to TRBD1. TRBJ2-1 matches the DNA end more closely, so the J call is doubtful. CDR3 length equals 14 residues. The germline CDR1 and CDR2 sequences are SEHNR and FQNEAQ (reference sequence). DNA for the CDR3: TGTGCCAGCAGCTCCGGGACAGGGGGCGAGGAGCAGTTCTTC. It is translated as CASSSGTGGEEQFF.

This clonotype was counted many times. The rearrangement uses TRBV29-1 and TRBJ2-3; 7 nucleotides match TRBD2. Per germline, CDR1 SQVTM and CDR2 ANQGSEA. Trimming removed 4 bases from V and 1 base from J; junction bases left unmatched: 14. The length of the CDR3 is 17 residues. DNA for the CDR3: TGCAGCGTTGGGGGGACTATCAGGAACGCTCGCACAGATACGCAGTATTTT. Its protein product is CSVGGTIRNARTDTQYF.